This record concerns one TCR beta chain sequence. The antigen remains undetermined. The record originates from a study of shared clonotypes between healthy human individuals. Naive CD8 cells lacked CD45RO and underwent positive selection for CCR7, leaving out terminally differentiated effector memory CD45RA+ cells. Findings of the study overall: Clonotypes shared by all four sorted-subset donors had higher generation probabilities than non-shared clonotypes. About 5% of naive CD4 clonotypes were shared across several donors.

V was trimmed by 8 bases and J by 3 bases, leaving 11 bases between them. There are 12 residues in the CDR3. Germline CDR1 and CDR2: MNHNY and SVGAGI (reference sequence). TCRdb's table, derived via immunoSEQ multiplex PCR, lists solely in-frame clones and lacks some. The profile shows roughly 2 million clones, approximately 94% of them singletons. What was sequenced was naive CD8+ T cells sorted from blood. This TCR derives from a young man in good health. This rearrangement joins TRBV6-6 to TRBJ2-7; TRBD1 is a possible D gene (6 bases). The CDR3 sequence is CASQGQGYEQYF. CDR3 nucleotide sequence: TGTGCCAGCCAGGGGCAGGGCTACGAGCAGTACTTC.